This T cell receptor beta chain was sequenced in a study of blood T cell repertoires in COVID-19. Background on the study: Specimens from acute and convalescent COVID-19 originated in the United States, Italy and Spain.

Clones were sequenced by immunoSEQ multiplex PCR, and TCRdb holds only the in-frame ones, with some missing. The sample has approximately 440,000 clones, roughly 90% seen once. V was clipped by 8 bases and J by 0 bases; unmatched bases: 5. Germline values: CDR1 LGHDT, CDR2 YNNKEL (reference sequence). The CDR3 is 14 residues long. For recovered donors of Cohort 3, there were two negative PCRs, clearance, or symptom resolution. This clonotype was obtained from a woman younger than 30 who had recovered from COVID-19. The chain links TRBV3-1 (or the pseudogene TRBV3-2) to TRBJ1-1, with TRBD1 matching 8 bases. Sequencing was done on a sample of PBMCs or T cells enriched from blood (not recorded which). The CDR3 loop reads CASGQGVMNTEAFF. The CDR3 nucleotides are TGTGCCAGCGGACAGGGAGTTATGAACACTGAAGCTTTCTTT.